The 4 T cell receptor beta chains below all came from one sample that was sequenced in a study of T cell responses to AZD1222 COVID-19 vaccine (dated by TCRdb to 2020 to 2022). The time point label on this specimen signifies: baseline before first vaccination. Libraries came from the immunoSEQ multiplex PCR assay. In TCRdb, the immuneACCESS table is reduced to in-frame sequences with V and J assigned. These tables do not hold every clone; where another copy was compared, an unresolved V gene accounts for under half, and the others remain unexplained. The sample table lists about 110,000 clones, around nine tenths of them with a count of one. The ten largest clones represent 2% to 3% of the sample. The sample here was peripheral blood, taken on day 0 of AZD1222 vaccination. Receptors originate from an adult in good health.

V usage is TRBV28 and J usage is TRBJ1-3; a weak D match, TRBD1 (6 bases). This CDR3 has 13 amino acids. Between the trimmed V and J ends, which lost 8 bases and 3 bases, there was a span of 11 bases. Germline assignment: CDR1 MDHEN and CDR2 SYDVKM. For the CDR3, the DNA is TGTGCCAGCTTCCACAGGGTTGGAAACACCATATATTTT. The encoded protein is CASFHRVGNTIYF.

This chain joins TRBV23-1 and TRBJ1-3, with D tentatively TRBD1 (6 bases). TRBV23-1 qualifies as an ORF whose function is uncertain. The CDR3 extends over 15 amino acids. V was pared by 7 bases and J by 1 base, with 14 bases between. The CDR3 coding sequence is TGCGCCAGCACATCAGGGGAAGGGTCTGGAAACACCATATATTTT. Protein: CASTSGEGSGNTIYF.

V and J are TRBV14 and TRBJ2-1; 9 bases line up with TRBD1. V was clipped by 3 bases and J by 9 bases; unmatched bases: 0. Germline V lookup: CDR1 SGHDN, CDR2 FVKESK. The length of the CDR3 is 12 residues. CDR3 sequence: CASSQTGGEQFF. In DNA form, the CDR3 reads TGTGCCAGCAGCCAGACAGGGGGTGAGCAGTTCTTC. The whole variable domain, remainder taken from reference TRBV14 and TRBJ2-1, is EAGVTQFPSHSVIEKGQTVTLRCDPISGHDNLYWYRRVMGKEIKFLLHFVKESKQDESGMPNNRFLAERTGGTYSTLKVQPAELEDSGVYFCASSQTGGEQFFGPGTRLTVL.

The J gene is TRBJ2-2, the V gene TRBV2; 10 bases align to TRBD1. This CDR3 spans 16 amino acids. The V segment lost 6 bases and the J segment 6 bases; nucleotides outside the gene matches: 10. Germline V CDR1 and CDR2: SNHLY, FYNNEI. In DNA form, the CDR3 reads TGTGCCAGCAGCGAGATAGGGACAGGGGAGCCCGGGGAGCTGTTTTTT. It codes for CASSEIGTGEPGELFF. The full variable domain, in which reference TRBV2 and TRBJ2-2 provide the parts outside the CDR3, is EPEVTQTPSHQVTQMGQEVILRCVPISNHLYFYWYRQILGQKVEFLVSFYNNEISEKSEIFDDQFSVERPDGSNFTLKIRSTKLEDSAMYFCASSEIGTGEPGELFFGEGSRLTVL.